This record covers a single TCR beta chain. This clonotype has a handful of counts. Its cognate antigen has yet to be identified. No clone much larger than this one lies a single base away; base qualities are absent. V is clipped by 5 bases and J by 1 base, and the sequence between their germline boundaries is 11 bases long. Reading from cysteine to phenylalanine, the CDR3 counts 14 amino acids. The entry retains the CDR3 DNA only, 42 bases that are in frame from base 1. Sequences SSHAT (CDR1) and FNYEAQ (CDR2) are obtained from the germline V gene (reference sequence). The source of the sample is a study of T-cell reconstitution after alpha-beta-depleted transplantation in children (dated by TCRdb to the mid-2010s). Background on the whole study: Using TCR repertoire profiling, the study followed T-cell immune reconstitution in a quantitative way in children after TCRalphabeta/CD19-depleted allogeneic hematopoietic cell transplantation.

Overall study results and their limits: In some patients, high TCRbeta diversity at day 60 was attributed to recipient T cells and intrathymic progenitors that had survived conditioning. About two months after transplant, the apparently early recovery of alphabetaT-cell counts reportedly depended on just several hundred clones that had expanded rapidly and came from non-depleted graft cells. Over subsequent months, a decline in hyperexpanded clone frequencies was noted, and after one year, T-cell counts and TCRbeta diversity were mostly ascribed to newly produced T cells.

To prepare the library, PCR was applied. Instrument used: Illumina HiSeq 2500. TCR library preparation used molecular barcoding, with unique molecular identifiers applied to normalize quantification of the TCRbeta repertoire. In-frame beta chains were kept once TCRdb had trimmed the public reads at Q25 with fastp and called clones with MiXCR. CDR3 protein duplicates are merged, each entry listing the most common genes and DNA. The sample has 250,000 to 300,000 distinct CDR3 sequences on record, about a tenth of them singletons. Over 6% of the sample is held by the ten biggest clonotypes. This specimen's treatment or condition label, per the study, means: allogeneic hematopoietic cell transplantation with graft depleted of TCRalphabeta T cells and CD19 B cells. The transplant recipients were children given TCRalphabeta/CD19-depleted allogeneic hematopoietic cell grafts.

The sequences come from PBMCs, collected before TCRalphabeta/CD19-depleted stem cell transplant. This receptor was taken from a boy younger than two with acute myeloid leukemia, due to receive a stem cell transplant. The V and J segments used are TRBV7-7 and TRBJ1-1; a tentative D match to TRBD1 spans 5 bases. The nucleotide sequence is TGTGCCAGCAGCCGAATAGACAGGAACACTGAAGCTTTCTTT. This is translated as CASSRIDRNTEAFF.